The text below deals with one T cell receptor beta chain. V lost 0 bases and J lost 2, with 5 bases in between. The germline V gene has CDR1 LGHNA and CDR2 YSLEER. The CDR3 has 13 amino acids. The sample is drawn from a study of shared clonotypes between healthy human individuals. This table comes from immunoSEQ multiplex PCR, and its TCRdb copy is limited to in-frame clones, with some not included. The sample records 1.5 million to 1.9 million clones, under 99% being singletons. The sample taken for sequencing was naive CD4+ T cells sorted from blood. Subset reported: CD45RA+ positively selected. This chain uses TRBV4-3 with TRBJ2-7; D is ambiguous. This TCR was sampled from a man aged 30-40 years in good health. The CDR3 here is CASSQETPYEQYF. DNA for the CDR3: TGCGCCAGCAGCCAAGAGACCCCCTACGAGCAGTACTTC.